The source of this T cell receptor beta chain is a study of cytomegalovirus exposure and HLA in healthy donors (dated 2017 in TCRdb). Some background on the complete study: The roughly 650 repertoires of the first cohort and the approximately 130 validation repertoires were produced on the same platform, according to a later analysis. To predict cytomegalovirus infection status, the study combined high-throughput TCR immunosequencing, statistical association of individual TCRs with disease status, and machine learning. The study was designed to test whether signatures of past pathogen exposure could be identified by cataloging public T cell receptors. Besides the first cohort of 500 to 700 subjects, a separate validation cohort made up of some 110 different subjects was used. Summary of the overall study and its limitations: All 120 or so repertoires were used to score co-occurrence in the validation cohort in a later analysis, because that analysis had no HLA typing for the cohort. In both the original and validation cohorts, the classifier was reported to diagnose cytomegalovirus status with high specificity and sensitivity. The study listed around 160 TCR beta chains as associated with cytomegalovirus. Most TCR sequences were observed very rarely across donors, whereas some public TCRs were present in many individuals. Of the cluster scores, around 95% were above 0 in a later analysis, which found that TCRs clustered in the first cohort also tended to co-occur in the 120 validation repertoires. In vitro tests confirmed that a few of the cytomegalovirus-associated TCR beta chains recognize cytomegalovirus antigens. The authors suggested that the approach could potentially be extended to other disease states and immunological phenotypes.

A note on this clone: Its antigen is still unknown. There are no base qualities to consult, and no much larger clone falls within one base.

The receptor library was made with the immunoSEQ multiplex PCR assay. The study's processing was this. A statistical classification framework was developed to diagnose cytomegalovirus status using the catalog of TCR beta chain sequences. This immuneACCESS table, as held by TCRdb, lists in-frame sequences with V and J called but not all clones. Of the missing ones, under half trace to an unresolved V gene in checked studies; the others have no known cause. That table is the source of V, J and clone size, and D and trimming were worked out from the DNA. The sample contains 100,000 to 150,000 clones, 89% of them found a single time. The biggest ten clones account for around 1.1% of the sample. Donors formed part of the validation cohort, which comprised about 120 subjects and was distinct from the first cohort of 666 subjects. V loses 3 bases of germline sequence and J loses 3 bases, and the interval between the two ends is 16 bases. The germline V gene (reference sequence) specifies GTSNPN as CDR1 and SVGIG as CDR2. From cysteine to phenylalanine, the CDR3 is 15 amino acids long. The read is trimmed to its CDR3 DNA, 45 bases read in frame from base 1.

Sequenced: PBMCs. The sequence is built from TRBV30 and TRBJ2-3; no D gene is confidently identified. The receptor comes from a woman aged 18-35 years in good health and CMV-seronegative. The DNA sequence is TGTGCCTGGAGCGCCGGTCTAGACTTGACAGATACGCAGTATTTT. This gives the protein CAWSAGLDLTDTQYF.